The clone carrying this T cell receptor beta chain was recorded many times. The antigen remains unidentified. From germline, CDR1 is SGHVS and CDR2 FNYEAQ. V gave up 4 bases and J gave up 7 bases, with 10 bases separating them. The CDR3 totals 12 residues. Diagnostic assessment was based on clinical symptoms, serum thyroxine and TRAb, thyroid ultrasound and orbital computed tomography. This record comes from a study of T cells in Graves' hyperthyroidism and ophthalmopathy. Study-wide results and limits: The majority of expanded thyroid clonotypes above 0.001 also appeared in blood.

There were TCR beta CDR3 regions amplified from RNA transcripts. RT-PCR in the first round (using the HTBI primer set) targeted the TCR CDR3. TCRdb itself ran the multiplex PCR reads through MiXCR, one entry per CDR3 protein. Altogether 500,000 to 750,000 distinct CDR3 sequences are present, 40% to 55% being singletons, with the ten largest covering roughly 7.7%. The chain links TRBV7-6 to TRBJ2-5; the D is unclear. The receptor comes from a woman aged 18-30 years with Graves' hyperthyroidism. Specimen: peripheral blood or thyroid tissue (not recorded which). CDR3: CASSSYTPTQYF. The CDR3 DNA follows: TGTGCCAGCAGCTCATATACCCCGACCCAGTACTTC.